Listed below are T cell receptor beta chains from one sample, sequenced in a study of blood T cells in healthy people across ages. In TCRdb, the 5' RACE reads were re-called with MiXCR into one record per CDR3 protein. This table has over 550,000 distinct CDR3 sequences, roughly 30% appearing once. The sequencing input was blood. These receptors were taken from a woman of 80 years or more in good health. Both conserved end residues are part of each CDR3. Fields, in order: clone size, J gene, V gene, D gene, CDR3 DNA, CDR3 protein. A D gene is named only where the DNA matches it firmly. Clone size is not always given. Where it is, it says once, few, many or a class for expanded clones.

>-|TRBJ2-2|TRBV7-2|TRBD2
TGTGCCAGCAGCATAGCGGGGCCCGGGGAGCTGTTTTTT
CASSIAGPGELFF
>-|TRBJ2-3|TRBV20-1|TRBD1
TGCAGTGCTAGGGACACACAGGGGGGAGATACGCAGTATTTT
CSARDTQGGDTQYF
>-|TRBJ1-1|TRBV20-1|-
TGCAGTGCTAGAGCTACCGGAGTGGGCAGGGAAGGTGAAGCTTTCTTT
CSARATGVGREGEAFF
>few|TRBJ1-2|TRBV11-2|-
TGTGCCAGCAACCCAAAACCGGGAGCCTTCTCTACTAACTATGGCTACACCTTC
CASNPKPGAFSTNYGYTF
>many|TRBJ1-1|TRBV4-3|TRBD1
TGCGCCAGCAGCCAAGGGGGACAGGGAACAACTGAAGCTTTCTTT
CASSQGGQGTTEAFF
>few|TRBJ2-5|TRBV7-2|-
TGTGCCAGCAGCGAGCGACTAGTTGCGGAGACCCAGTACTTC
CASSERLVAETQYF
>once|TRBJ1-4|TRBV20-1|TRBD1
TGCAGTGCTAGGACAGGGCCGGCTAATGAAAAACTGTTTTTT
CSARTGPANEKLFF
>many|TRBJ2-7|TRBV7-2|-
TGTGCCAGCAGCCGGTGGGGTGGCGAGCAGTACTTC
CASSRWGGEQYF
>many|TRBJ2-5|TRBV29-1|-
TGCAGCGTTCGGGGGTACGGTGAAGAGACCCAGTACTTC
CSVRGYGEETQYF
>-|TRBJ2-7|TRBV5-1|TRBD2
TGCGCCAGCAGCTTGCGATTAGCGGGAGGGCCCCACGAGCAGTACTTC
CASSLRLAGGPHEQYF
>many|TRBJ2-5|TRBV3-1|-
TGTGCCAGCAGCCAGCAAAGCGGCGGGCCAAAAGTCGGGACCCAGTACTTC
CASSQQSGGPKVGTQYF
>-|TRBJ1-5|TRBV20-1|-
TGCAGTGCGCCCGGTGGGCCTCGCAATCAGCCCCAGCATTTT
CSAPGGPRNQPQHF
>-|TRBJ2-1|TRBV7-2|-
TGTGCCAGCAGCTTAGAGGGTATACTTGAGCAGTTCTTC
CASSLEGILEQFF
>few|TRBJ1-4|TRBV27|TRBD1
TGTGCCAGCAGGAAGACAGGGGGCAACGAAAAACTGTTTTTT
CASRKTGGNEKLFF
>few|TRBJ2-3|TRBV25-1|TRBD2
TGTGCCAGCAGGAGCGGGGGGGTGGATACGCAGTATTTT
CASRSGGVDTQYF
>-|TRBJ2-7|TRBV24-1|TRBD1
TGTGCCACCTCGGGACAGGGCTACAATGAGCAGTACTTC
CATSGQGYNEQYF
>few|TRBJ1-5|TRBV28|-
TGTGCCAGCAGCTCACCGGACGCTGATCAGCCCCAGCATTTT
CASSSPDADQPQHF
>-|TRBJ2-1|TRBV29-1|-
TGCAGCGTTGACCAGAATGAGCAGTTCTTC
CSVDQNEQFF
>many|TRBJ2-1|TRBV19|-
TGTGCCAGTAGGATTGACCCTGCCTACAATGAGCAGTTCTTC
CASRIDPAYNEQFF
>many|TRBJ2-1|TRBV12-3/TRBV12-4|TRBD1
TGTGCCAGCAAAATACAGGGGGTTCATGAGCAGTTCTTC
CASKIQGVHEQFF
>many|TRBJ2-5|TRBV12-3/TRBV12-4|TRBD1
TGTGCCAGCAGGGGGACAGGGGCAACGGCCCAGTACTTC
CASRGTGATAQYF
>-|TRBJ2-2|TRBV12-3/TRBV12-4|TRBD1
TGTGCCAGCAGTTTCGGACAGGGGACGAACACCGGGGAGCTGTTTTTT
CASSFGQGTNTGELFF
>many|TRBJ2-1|TRBV2|TRBD2
TGTGCCAGCAGTGGGGCGGGACTAGCTGACAATGAGCAGTTCTTC
CASSGAGLADNEQFF
>many|TRBJ1-2|TRBV5-1|-
TGCGCCAGCAGCTTGGATCCAGGGGTATACGGCTACACCTTC
CASSLDPGVYGYTF
>many|TRBJ2-1|TRBV5-1|-
TGCGCCAGCAGCTTGATATGGTCTGGTAGGGGGTTGGCGGGCCGCTCCTACAATGAGCAGTTCTTC
CASSLIWSGRGLAGRSYNEQFF
>-|TRBJ2-1|TRBV7-2|TRBD2
TGTGCCAGCAGTAAATGGGGGCGGGGGGACGCCTACAATGAGCAGTTCTTC
CASSKWGRGDAYNEQFF
>-|TRBJ2-1|TRBV20-1|TRBD2
TGCAGTGCTAGAGATTGGGGGGGTAGTGGCGAGCAGTTCTTC
CSARDWGGSGEQFF